Listed below are T cell receptor beta chains from one sample, sequenced in a study of cytomegalovirus exposure and HLA in healthy donors. Clones were sequenced by immunoSEQ multiplex PCR, and TCRdb holds only the in-frame ones, with some missing. There are roughly 180,000 clones in the sample; around 82% occur only once, and about 2.5% lies in the top ten. Sequences were obtained from PBMCs. These TCRs come from a woman in her thirties in good health and CMV-seropositive. Each CDR3 is given with its conserved first and last residue. The D gene is left open where the match is weak. Clone size is shown for a subset of rows, as once, few, many or a class of expanded clone.

J gene,D gene,V gene,clone size,CDR3 protein,CDR3 DNA
TRBJ2-2,TRBD2,TRBV19,-,CASSILAGGARRGGELFF,TGTGCCAGTAGTATTTTAGCGGGGGGAGCCCGGCGGGGCGGGGAGCTGTTTTTT
TRBJ1-1,-,TRBV11-2,-,CASSLDWREAFF,TGTGCCAGCAGCTTAGATTGGCGGGAAGCTTTCTTT
TRBJ2-7,-,TRBV4-3,-,CASSQDAGVTYEQYF,TGCGCCAGCAGCCAAGATGCAGGGGTCACCTACGAGCAGTACTTC
TRBJ2-7,TRBD1,TRBV4-3,-,CASSRVGQSYEQYF,TGCGCCAGCAGCCGAGTGGGACAGTCCTACGAGCAGTACTTC
TRBJ1-1,-,TRBV9,-,CASSEGTGGPEAFF,TGTGCCAGCAGCGAAGGGACGGGGGGGCCTGAAGCTTTCTTT
TRBJ2-1,-,TRBV21-1,-,CASSKKWRDNEQFF,TGTGCCAGCAGCAAAAAGTGGCGGGACAATGAGCAGTTCTTC
TRBJ2-2,TRBD1,TRBV7-9,-,CSSSLPLTGDTGELFF,TGTTCCAGCAGCTTACCCCTGACAGGGGACACCGGGGAGCTGTTTTTT
TRBJ1-2,-,TRBV6-5,-,CASSFQGWDGYTF,TGTGCCAGCAGTTTCCAGGGATGGGATGGCTACACCTTC
TRBJ2-7,TRBD1,TRBV19,-,CASSIDRGAYEQYF,TGTGCCAGTAGTATTGACAGGGGAGCATACGAGCAGTACTTC
TRBJ1-1,TRBD1,TRBV28,-,CASSLYRGQSEAFF,TGTGCCAGCAGTTTGTACAGGGGGCAATCTGAAGCTTTCTTT
TRBJ2-1,TRBD2,TRBV5-4,-,CASSQTLAGEQFF,TGTGCCAGCAGCCAGACCTTAGCGGGGGAGCAGTTCTTC
TRBJ2-5,-,TRBV23-1,-,CASSQSSDRRYQETQYF,TGCGCCAGCAGTCAATCCTCGGACAGAAGGTACCAAGAGACCCAGTACTTC
TRBJ2-7,-,TRBV20-1,-,CSAGDTYEQYF,TGCAGTGCTGGAGACACTTACGAGCAGTACTTC
TRBJ2-5,TRBD2,TRBV5-6,-,CASSLPGLAQETQYF,TGTGCCAGCAGCTTGCCGGGACTAGCTCAAGAGACCCAGTACTTC
TRBJ1-4,-,TRBV27,few,CASSLRGHYEKLFF,TGTGCCAGCAGTTTAAGAGGACACTATGAAAAACTGTTTTTT
TRBJ1-6,TRBD1,TRBV30,-,CAWSPDRGSPLHF,TGTGCCTGGTCGCCGGACAGGGGGTCACCCCTCCACTTT
TRBJ1-3,TRBD1,TRBV5-4,-,CASSLGGTGGNTIYF,TGTGCCAGCAGCTTGGGCGGGACAGGAGGAAACACCATATATTTT
TRBJ2-3,-,TRBV28,-,CASSSLPTGPPTGTQYF,TGTGCCAGCAGTTCGCTCCCTACAGGGCCCCCCACAGGTACGCAGTATTTT
TRBJ1-1,-,TRBV11-2,once,CASSLIGHKNTEAFF,TGTGCCAGCAGCTTAATCGGACACAAGAACACTGAAGCTTTCTTT
TRBJ2-7,-,TRBV5-1,-,CASSFLPGFVGEQYF,TGCGCCAGCAGCTTCCTTCCGGGGTTTGTAGGCGAGCAGTACTTC
TRBJ2-2,-,TRBV28,few,CASSDSAPGAGELFF,TGTGCCAGCAGTGATAGCGCCCCCGGCGCGGGGGAGCTGTTTTTT
TRBJ1-5,-,TRBV30,once,CAWGARGDQPQHF,TGTGCCTGGGGGGCTAGGGGTGATCAGCCCCAGCATTTT
TRBJ2-3,-,TRBV18,-,CASSPTQGVGSTDTQYF,TGTGCCAGCTCACCAACCCAAGGGGTAGGAAGCACAGATACGCAGTATTTT
TRBJ2-2,-,TRBV18,-,CASSTLVPANTGELFF,TGTGCCAGCTCCACTCTGGTCCCGGCGAACACCGGGGAGCTGTTTTTT
TRBJ2-2,TRBD1,TRBV5-4,-,CASSPGGSDTGELFF,TGTGCCAGCAGCCCAGGGGGTTCGGACACCGGGGAGCTGTTTTTT
TRBJ2-3,-,TRBV7-2,few,CASSLPRSGGIRTDTQYF,TGTGCCAGCAGCCTCCCGCGGTCAGGGGGGATCCGGACAGATACGCAGTATTTT
TRBJ2-3,-,TRBV10-3,-,CAILLPGTDTQYF,TGTGCCATACTACTTCCAGGCACAGATACGCAGTATTTT
TRBJ1-3,-,TRBV5-4,-,CASSLSIRGRGNTIYF,TGTGCCAGCAGCTTGTCGATTCGGGGTAGAGGAAACACCATATATTTT
TRBJ2-5,TRBD2,TRBV6-1,-,CASSEGMGGQETQYF,TGTGCCAGCAGTGAGGGGATGGGAGGGCAAGAGACCCAGTACTTC
TRBJ1-1,TRBD1,TRBV4-2,-,CASSQDEGQGFGAFF,TGTGCCAGCAGCCAAGATGAAGGACAGGGGTTTGGCGCTTTCTTT
TRBJ2-7,-,TRBV5-4,-,CASSLRGTSYEQYF,TGTGCCAGCAGCTTGCGCGGGACCTCCTACGAGCAGTACTTC
TRBJ2-7,-,TRBV11-3,-,CASSLESGSSYEQYF,TGTGCCAGCAGCCTAGAGTCGGGTAGCTCCTACGAGCAGTACTTC
TRBJ2-5,-,TRBV6-1,-,CASRAGAGETQYF,TGTGCCAGCAGGGCGGGGGCGGGGGAGACCCAGTACTTC
TRBJ2-7,-,TRBV18,-,CASSPTPAHERYF,TGTGCCAGCTCACCCACCCCGGCCCACGAGCGGTACTTC
TRBJ2-7,-,TRBV5-1,-,CASSWVPRGRAEQYF,TGCGCCAGCAGCTGGGTCCCAAGGGGCAGGGCCGAGCAGTACTTC
TRBJ1-6,-,TRBV30,-,CAWSVQGNSPLHF,TGTGCCTGGAGTGTACAGGGTAATTCACCCCTCCACTTT
TRBJ1-4,TRBD1,TRBV27,few,CASSPGTDNNEKLFF,TGTGCCAGCAGTCCCGGGACAGACAATAATGAAAAACTGTTTTTT
TRBJ2-3,TRBD1,TRBV5-1,once,CASSLEGRQGWADTQYF,TGCGCCAGCAGCTTGGAAGGGAGACAGGGGTGGGCAGATACGCAGTATTTT
TRBJ2-7,-,TRBV28,-,CAGGPSYEQYF,TGTGCCGGCGGGCCCTCCTACGAGCAGTACTTC
TRBJ2-2,TRBD1,TRBV19,-,CASRPGTANTGELFF,TGTGCCAGTAGGCCCGGGACAGCAAACACCGGGGAGCTGTTTTTT
TRBJ2-2,-,TRBV6-6,-,CASSYSQEGGELFF,TGTGCCAGCAGTTACTCGCAGGAGGGCGGGGAGCTGTTTTTT
TRBJ2-5,TRBD2,TRBV27,-,CASRQRGAGETQYF,TGTGCCAGCCGCCAGCGGGGGGCGGGGGAGACCCAGTACTTC
TRBJ1-4,TRBD1,TRBV28,-,CASSLGDREVEKLFF,TGTGCCAGCAGTTTAGGGGACAGGGAAGTCGAAAAACTGTTTTTT
TRBJ1-2,TRBD1,TRBV9,-,CASSVSRDSTNYGYTF,TGTGCCAGCAGCGTAAGCCGGGACAGTACTAACTATGGCTACACCTTC
TRBJ1-2,-,TRBV19,-,CASRDTNFGNYGYTF,TGTGCCAGTAGGGACACGAATTTTGGTAACTATGGCTACACCTTC
TRBJ2-4,-,TRBV27,-,CASSSWSYKNIQYF,TGTGCCAGCAGCTCCTGGAGCTACAAAAACATTCAGTACTTC
TRBJ2-3,TRBD1,TRBV5-4,few,CASSFRGPSTDTQYF,TGTGCCAGCAGCTTTAGGGGGCCTAGCACAGATACGCAGTATTTT
TRBJ1-2,-,TRBV28,-,CASSLVEGVNYGYTF,TGTGCCAGCAGTTTAGTAGAGGGGGTTAACTATGGCTACACCTTC
TRBJ2-5,TRBD2,TRBV6-5,-,CASSHHLAGQETQYF,TGTGCCAGCAGTCACCACCTAGCGGGCCAAGAGACCCAGTACTTC
TRBJ2-7,-,TRBV4-3,-,CASSQNPQGSLYF,TGCGCCAGCAGCCAAAACCCACAGGGATCTCTGTACTTC
TRBJ2-3,TRBD2,TRBV7-6,-,CASSLSLAGGPGTDTQYF,TGTGCCAGCAGCTTATCACTAGCGGGGGGGCCGGGCACAGATACGCAGTATTTT
TRBJ1-5,-,TRBV5-5,-,CASSLYPGYSNQPQHF,TGTGCCAGCAGCTTGTACCCCGGGTATAGCAATCAGCCCCAGCATTTT
TRBJ1-6,-,TRBV7-9,-,CASSTVGQTSYNSPLHF,TGTGCCAGCAGCACCGTCGGACAGACCTCCTATAATTCACCCCTCCACTTT
TRBJ1-1,TRBD1,TRBV14,-,CASSQYGTGVPEAFF,TGTGCCAGCAGCCAATACGGGACAGGGGTCCCTGAAGCTTTCTTT
TRBJ1-2,TRBD1,TRBV4-1,once,CASSLGGQRSNYGYTF,TGCGCCAGCAGCCTTGGGGGACAGCGAAGTAACTATGGCTACACCTTC
TRBJ1-1,-,TRBV11-3,few,CASSTQYMNTEAFF,TGTGCCAGCAGCACACAGTACATGAACACTGAAGCTTTCTTT
TRBJ2-5,TRBD2,TRBV7-8,-,CASSLGLAGSETQYF,TGTGCCAGCAGCTTAGGACTAGCGGGGTCTGAGACCCAGTACTTC
TRBJ2-1,TRBD2,TRBV11-3,-,CASSLDGGGGFNEQFF,TGTGCCAGCAGCTTAGATGGCGGCGGGGGGTTCAATGAGCAGTTCTTC
TRBJ2-7,TRBD1,TRBV28,few,CASSWPQGQYYEQYF,TGTGCCAGCAGTTGGCCACAGGGGCAGTACTACGAGCAGTACTTC